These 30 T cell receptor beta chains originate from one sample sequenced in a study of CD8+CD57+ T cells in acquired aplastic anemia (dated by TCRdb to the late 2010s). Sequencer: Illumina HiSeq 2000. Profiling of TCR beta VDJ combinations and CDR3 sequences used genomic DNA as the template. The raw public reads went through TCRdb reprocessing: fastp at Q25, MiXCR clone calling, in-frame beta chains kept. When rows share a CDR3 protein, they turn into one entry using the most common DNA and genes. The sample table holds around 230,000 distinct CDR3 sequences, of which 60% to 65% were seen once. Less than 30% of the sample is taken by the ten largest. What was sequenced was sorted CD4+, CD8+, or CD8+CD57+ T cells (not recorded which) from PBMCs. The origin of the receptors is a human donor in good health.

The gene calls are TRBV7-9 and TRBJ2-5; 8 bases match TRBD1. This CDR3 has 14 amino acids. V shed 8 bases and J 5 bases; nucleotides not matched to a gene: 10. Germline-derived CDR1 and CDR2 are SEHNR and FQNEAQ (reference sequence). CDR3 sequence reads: CASGETGEWETQYF. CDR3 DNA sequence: TGTGCCAGCGGGGAGACAGGGGAATGGGAGACCCAGTACTTC. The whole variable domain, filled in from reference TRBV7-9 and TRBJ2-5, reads DTGVSQNPRHKITKRGQNVTFRCDPISEHNRLYWYRQTLGQGPEFLTYFQNEAQLEKSRLLSDRFSAERPKGSFSTLEIQRTEQGDSAMYLCASGETGEWETQYFGPGTRLLVL.

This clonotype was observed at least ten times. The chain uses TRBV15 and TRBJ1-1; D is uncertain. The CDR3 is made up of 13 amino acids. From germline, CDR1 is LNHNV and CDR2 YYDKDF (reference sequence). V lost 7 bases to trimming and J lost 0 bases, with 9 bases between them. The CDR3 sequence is CATTFSLNTEAFF. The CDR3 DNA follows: TGTGCCACCACCTTCAGTCTGAACACTGAAGCTTTCTTT.

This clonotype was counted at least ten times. CDR3 region: CASSLVAGVGDTQYF. The DNA of the CDR3 is TGTGCCAGCAGCTTAGTTGCGGGGGTGGGGGATACGCAGTATTTT. The chain carries TRBV7-9 and TRBJ2-3; 7 nucleotides match TRBD2. Losses at the gene ends were 1 base for V and 6 bases for J; bases not matched to a gene: 7. This CDR3 contains 15 residues. Germline V gene lookup returns CDR1 SEHNR and CDR2 FQNEAQ (reference sequence).

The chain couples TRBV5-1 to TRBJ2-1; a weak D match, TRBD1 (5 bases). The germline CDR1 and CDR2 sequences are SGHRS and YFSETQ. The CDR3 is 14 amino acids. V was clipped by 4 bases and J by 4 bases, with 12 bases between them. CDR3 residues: CASSRDTGYNEQFF. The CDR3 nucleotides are TGCGCCAGCAGCAGGGATACAGGTTACAATGAGCAGTTCTTC.

The CDR3 DNA reads as TGTGCCAGCAGCTTTTATGGGGACAGTTACAATGAGCAGTTCTTC. The encoded protein is CASSFYGDSYNEQFF. The chain recombines TRBV7-2 with TRBJ2-1; 7 bases agree with TRBD1. The trim removed 3 bases at V and 4 bases at J, leaving 6 bases unmatched. The germline V gene has CDR1 SGHTA and CDR2 FQGNSA. The CDR3 totals 15 residues.

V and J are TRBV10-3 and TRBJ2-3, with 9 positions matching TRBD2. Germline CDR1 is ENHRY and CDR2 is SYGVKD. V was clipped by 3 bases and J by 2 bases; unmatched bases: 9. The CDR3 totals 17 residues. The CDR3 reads CAISDPGLAGTTDTQYF. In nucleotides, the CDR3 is TGTGCCATCAGTGACCCGGGACTAGCTGGTACCACAGATACGCAGTATTTT.

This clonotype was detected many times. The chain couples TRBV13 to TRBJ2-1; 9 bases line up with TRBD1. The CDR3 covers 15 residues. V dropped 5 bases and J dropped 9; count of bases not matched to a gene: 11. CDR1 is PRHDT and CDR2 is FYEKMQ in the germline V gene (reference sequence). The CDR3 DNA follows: TGTGCCAGCAGCCATAGGACAGGGGTTTTGGGTGAGCAGTTCTTC. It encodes CASSHRTGVLGEQFF.

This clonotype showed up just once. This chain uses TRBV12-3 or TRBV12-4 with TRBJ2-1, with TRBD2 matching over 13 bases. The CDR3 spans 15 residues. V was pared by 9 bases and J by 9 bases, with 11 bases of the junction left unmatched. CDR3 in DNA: TGTGCCAGTATCTTTGCGGGACTAGCGGGATGTGAGCAGTTCTTC. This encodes CASIFAGLAGCEQFF.

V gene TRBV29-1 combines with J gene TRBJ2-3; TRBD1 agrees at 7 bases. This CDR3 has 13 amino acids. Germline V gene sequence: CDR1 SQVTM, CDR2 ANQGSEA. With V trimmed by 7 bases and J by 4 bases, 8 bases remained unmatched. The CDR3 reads CSASTGSADTQYF. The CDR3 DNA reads TGCAGCGCCTCGACAGGGAGCGCAGATACGCAGTATTTT.

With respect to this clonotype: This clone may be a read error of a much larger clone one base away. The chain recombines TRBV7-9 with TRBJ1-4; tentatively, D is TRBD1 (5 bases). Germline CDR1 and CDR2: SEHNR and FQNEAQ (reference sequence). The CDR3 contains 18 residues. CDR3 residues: CASSPPGGDVGSNEKLLF. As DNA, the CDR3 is TGTGCCAGCAGCCCACCTGGGGGGGATGTCGGCTCTAATGAAAAACTGCTTTTT.

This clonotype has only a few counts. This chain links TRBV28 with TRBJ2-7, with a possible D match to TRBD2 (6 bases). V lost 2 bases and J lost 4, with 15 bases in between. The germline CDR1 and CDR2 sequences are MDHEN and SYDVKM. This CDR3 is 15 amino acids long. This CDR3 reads CASSLRPGEVYEQYF. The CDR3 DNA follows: TGTGCCAGCAGTTTACGGCCGGGAGAAGTTTACGAGCAGTACTTC.

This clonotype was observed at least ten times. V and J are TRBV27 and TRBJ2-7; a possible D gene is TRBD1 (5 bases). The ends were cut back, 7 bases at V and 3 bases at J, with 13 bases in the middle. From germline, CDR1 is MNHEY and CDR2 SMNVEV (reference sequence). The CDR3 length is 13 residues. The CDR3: CASNEAGNYEQYF. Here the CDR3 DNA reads TGTGCCAGCAACGAGGCAGGGAACTACGAGCAGTACTTC.

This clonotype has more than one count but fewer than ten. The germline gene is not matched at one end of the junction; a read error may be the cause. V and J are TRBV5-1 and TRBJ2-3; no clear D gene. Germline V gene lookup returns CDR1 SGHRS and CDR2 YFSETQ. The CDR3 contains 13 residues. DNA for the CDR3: TGTGCCAGCAGCTTGGTGTGGGCAGATACGCAGTATTTT. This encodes CASSLVWADTQYF.

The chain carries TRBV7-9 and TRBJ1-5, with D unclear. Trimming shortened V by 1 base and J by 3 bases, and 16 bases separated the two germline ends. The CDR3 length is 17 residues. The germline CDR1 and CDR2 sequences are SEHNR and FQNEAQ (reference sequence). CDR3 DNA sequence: TGTGCCAGCAGCTTAGTGGAGTGGGCTTTCGACAATCAGCCCCAGCATTTT. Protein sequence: CASSLVEWAFDNQPQHF.

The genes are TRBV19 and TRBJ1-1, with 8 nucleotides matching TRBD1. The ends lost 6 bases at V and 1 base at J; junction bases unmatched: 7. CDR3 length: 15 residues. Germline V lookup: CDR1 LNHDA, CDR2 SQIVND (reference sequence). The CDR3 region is CASSASTGANTEAFF. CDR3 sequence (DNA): TGTGCCAGTAGCGCCTCGACAGGGGCGAACACTGAAGCTTTCTTT.

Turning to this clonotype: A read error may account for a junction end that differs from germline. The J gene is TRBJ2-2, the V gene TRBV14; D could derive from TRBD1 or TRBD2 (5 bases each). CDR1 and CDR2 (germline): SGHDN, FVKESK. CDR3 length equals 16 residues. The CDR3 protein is CASSQGGTANTGELFF. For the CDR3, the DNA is TGTGCCAGCAGCCAAGGGGGGACGGCGAACACTGGGGAGCTGTTTTTT. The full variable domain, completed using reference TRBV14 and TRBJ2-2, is EAGVTQFPSHSVIEKGQTVTLRCDPISGHDNLYWYRRVMGKEIKFLLHFVKESKQDESGMPNNRFLAERTGGTYSTLKVQPAELEDSGVYFCASSQGGTANTGELFFGEGSRLTVL.

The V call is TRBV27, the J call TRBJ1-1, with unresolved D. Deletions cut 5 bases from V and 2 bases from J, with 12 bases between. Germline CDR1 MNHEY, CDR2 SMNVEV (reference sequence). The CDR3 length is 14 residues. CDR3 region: CASSVYSRNTEAFF. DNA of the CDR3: TGTGCCAGCAGTGTGTACAGCCGAAACACTGAAGCTTTCTTT.

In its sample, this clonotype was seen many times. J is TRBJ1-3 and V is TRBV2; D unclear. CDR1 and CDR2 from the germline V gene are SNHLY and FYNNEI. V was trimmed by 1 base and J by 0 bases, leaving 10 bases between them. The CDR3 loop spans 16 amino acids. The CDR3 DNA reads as TGTGCCAGCAGTGAAGACAGCTATTTCTCTGGAAACACCATATATTTT. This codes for CASSEDSYFSGNTIYF.

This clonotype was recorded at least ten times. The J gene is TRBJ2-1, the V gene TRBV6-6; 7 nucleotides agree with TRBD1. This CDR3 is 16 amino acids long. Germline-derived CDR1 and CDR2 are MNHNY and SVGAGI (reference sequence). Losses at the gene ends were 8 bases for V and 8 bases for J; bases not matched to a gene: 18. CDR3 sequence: CASDTLGTAPSDEQFF. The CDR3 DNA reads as TGTGCCAGCGACACCCTCGGGACAGCCCCCTCGGATGAGCAGTTCTTC.

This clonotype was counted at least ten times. CDR3 nucleotides: TGTGCCAGCAGTGCTTTGGCTGGATCCTCCTACGAGCAGTACTTC. Amino acid sequence: CASSALAGSSYEQYF. The V call is TRBV7-3, the J call TRBJ2-7; D uncertain. The CDR3 sequence is 15 residues long. Trimming stripped 6 bases from V and 0 bases from J, with 15 bases between. CDR1 is SGHTA, CDR2 FQGTGA, per germline. Full variable domain (missing parts from reference TRBV7-3 and TRBJ2-7): GAGVSQTPSNKVTEKGKYVELRCDPISGHTALYWYRQSLGQGPEFLIYFQGTGAADDSGLPNDRFFAVRPEGSVSTLKIQRTERGDSAVYLCASSALAGSSYEQYFGPGTRLTVT.

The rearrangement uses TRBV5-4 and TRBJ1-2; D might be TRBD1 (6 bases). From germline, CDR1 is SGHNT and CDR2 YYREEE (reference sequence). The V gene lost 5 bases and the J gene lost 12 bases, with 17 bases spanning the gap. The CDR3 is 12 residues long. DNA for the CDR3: TGTGCCAGCAGACCCACCGGGACACCAGACACCTTC. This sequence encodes CASRPTGTPDTF.

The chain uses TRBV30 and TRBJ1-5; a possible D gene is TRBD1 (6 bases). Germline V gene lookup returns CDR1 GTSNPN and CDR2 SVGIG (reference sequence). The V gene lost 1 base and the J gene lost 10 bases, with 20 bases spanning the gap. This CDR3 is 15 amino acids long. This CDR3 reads CAWSDTGRSAPPQHF. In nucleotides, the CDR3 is TGTGCCTGGAGTGATACAGGGCGCTCCGCTCCTCCCCAGCATTTT.

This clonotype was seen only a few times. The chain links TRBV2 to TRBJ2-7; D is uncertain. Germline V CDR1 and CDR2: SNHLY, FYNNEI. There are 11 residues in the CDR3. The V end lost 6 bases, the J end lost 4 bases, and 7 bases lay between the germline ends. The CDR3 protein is CASRSDYEQYF. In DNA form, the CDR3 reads TGTGCCAGCAGATCAGATTACGAGCAGTACTTC.

This CDR3 reads CASSLDRLSAEAFF. CDR3 DNA sequence: TGCGCCAGCAGCTTGGACAGGCTATCGGCTGAAGCTTTCTTT. This sequence joins TRBV5-1 and TRBJ1-1; TRBD1 is a possible D gene (5 bases). The germline V gene encodes CDR1 SGHRS and CDR2 YFSETQ. This CDR3 spans 14 amino acids. Between the trimmed V and J ends, which lost 0 bases and 6 bases, there was a span of 12 bases.

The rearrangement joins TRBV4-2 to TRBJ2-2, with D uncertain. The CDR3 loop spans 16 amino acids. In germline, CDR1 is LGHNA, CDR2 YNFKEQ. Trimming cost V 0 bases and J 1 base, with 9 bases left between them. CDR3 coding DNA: TGTGCCAGCAGCCAAGAGGGCGGAGTGAACACCGGGGAGCTGTTTTTT. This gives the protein CASSQEGGVNTGELFF.

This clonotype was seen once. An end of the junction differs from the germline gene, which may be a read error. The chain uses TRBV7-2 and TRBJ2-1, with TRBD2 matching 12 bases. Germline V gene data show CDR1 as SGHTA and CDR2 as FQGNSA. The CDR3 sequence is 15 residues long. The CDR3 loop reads CPSRLGTSGYNEQFF. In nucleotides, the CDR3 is TGTCCCAGCAGATTAGGGACTAGCGGGTACAATGAGCAGTTCTTC. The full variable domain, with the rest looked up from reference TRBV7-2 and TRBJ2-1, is GAGVSQSPSNKVTEKGKDVELRCDPISGHTALYWYRQSLGQGLEFLIYFQGNSAPDKSGLPSDRFSAERTGGSVSTLTIQRTQQEDSAVYLCPSRLGTSGYNEQFFGPGTRLTVL.

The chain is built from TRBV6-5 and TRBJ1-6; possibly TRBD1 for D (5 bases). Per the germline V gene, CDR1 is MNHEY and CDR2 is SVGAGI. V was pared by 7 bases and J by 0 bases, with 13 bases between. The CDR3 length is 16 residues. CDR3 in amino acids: CASTREHSSYNSPLHF. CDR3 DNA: TGTGCCAGCACCAGGGAGCATTCCTCCTATAATTCACCCCTCCACTTT.

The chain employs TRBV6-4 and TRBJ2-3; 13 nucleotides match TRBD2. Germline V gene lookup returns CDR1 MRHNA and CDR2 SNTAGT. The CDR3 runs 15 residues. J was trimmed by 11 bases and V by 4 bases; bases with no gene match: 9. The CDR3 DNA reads TGTGCCAGCAGTGCCGGGACTAGCGGGGACAATGAGCAGTATTTT. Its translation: CASSAGTSGDNEQYF.

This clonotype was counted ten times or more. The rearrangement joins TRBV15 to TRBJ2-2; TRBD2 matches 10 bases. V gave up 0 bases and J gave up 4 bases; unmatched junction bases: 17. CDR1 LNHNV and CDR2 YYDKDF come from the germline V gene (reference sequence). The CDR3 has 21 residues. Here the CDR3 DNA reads TGTGCCACCAGCAGAGAGGCGTCGTTAATGCTAGCGGGAGATGGCACCGGGGAGCTGTTTTTT. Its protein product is CATSREASLMLAGDGTGELFF.

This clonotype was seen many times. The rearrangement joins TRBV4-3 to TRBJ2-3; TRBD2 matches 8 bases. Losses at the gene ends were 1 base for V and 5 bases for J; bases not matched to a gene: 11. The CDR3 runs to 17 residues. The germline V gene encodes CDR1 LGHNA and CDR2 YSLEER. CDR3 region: CASSQGGAGDFIDTQYF. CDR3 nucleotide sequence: TGCGCCAGCAGCCAAGGGGGAGCGGGGGACTTCATAGATACGCAGTATTTT.